This TCR beta chain was profiled in a study of OX40 agonist ivuxolimab in advanced cancers. Between the trimmed V and J ends, which lost 1 base and 9 bases, there was a span of 13 bases. There are 13 residues in the CDR3. CDR1 and CDR2 (germline): SQVTM, ANQGSEA. TCRdb's copy holds only in-frame clones and misses some; the assay was immunoSEQ multiplex PCR. The sample lists about 20,000 clones; about three quarters were seen once. The sequenced sample was CD4+ or CD8+ T cells sorted from blood, obtained in a trial of the OX40 agonist ivuxolimab. V and J are TRBV29-1 and TRBJ2-1; D not certain. The sequence was obtained from an adult with an advanced solid tumor such as melanoma, head and neck, liver or kidney cancer. The CDR3 loop is CSVEGGRLGEQFF. CDR3 DNA sequence: TGCAGCGTTGAAGGGGGTAGGCTTGGTGAGCAGTTCTTC.